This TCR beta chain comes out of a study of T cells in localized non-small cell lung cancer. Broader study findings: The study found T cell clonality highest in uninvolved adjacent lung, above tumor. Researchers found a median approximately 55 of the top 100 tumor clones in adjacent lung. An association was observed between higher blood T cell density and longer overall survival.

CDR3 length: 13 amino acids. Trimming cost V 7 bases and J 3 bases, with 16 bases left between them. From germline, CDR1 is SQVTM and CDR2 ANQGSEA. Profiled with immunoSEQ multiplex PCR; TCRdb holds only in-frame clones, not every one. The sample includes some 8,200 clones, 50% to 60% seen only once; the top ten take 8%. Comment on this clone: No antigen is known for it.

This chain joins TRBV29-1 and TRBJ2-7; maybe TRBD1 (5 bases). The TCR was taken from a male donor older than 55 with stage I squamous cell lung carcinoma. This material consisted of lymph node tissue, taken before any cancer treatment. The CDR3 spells CSAAVGASYEQYF. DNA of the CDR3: TGCAGCGCCGCCGTAGGGGCCAGCTACGAGCAGTACTTC.